The rows below give T cell receptor beta chains drawn from one sample of a study of beta chain features in type 1 diabetes. Data came from immunoSEQ multiplex PCR; TCRdb stores just in-frame clones and leaves some out. The repertoire holds 100,000 to 150,000 clones, around 15% seen once, with roughly 2.5% in the top ten. Specimen: central memory CD4+ T cells from blood. The receptor set was obtained from a man younger than 35 with type 1 diabetes. CDR3s include the opening cysteine and the closing phenylalanine or tryptophan. The D gene is left open where the match is weak. Size is stated for part of the rows, as once, few or many counts, or as a class when the clone is expanded.

J: TRBJ2-1
V: TRBV7-9
D: NA
size: few
length: 12
DNA: TGTGCCAGCAGCCCAATTGCAGGCAGTAAGTTCTTC
CDR3: CASSPIAGSKFF

J: TRBJ2-5
V: TRBV19
D: NA
size: NA
length: 14
DNA: TGTGCCAGTAGTATCAGGGCAGACCAAGAGACCCAGTACTTC
CDR3: CASSIRADQETQYF

J: TRBJ1-5
V: TRBV29-1
D: NA
size: few
length: 14
DNA: TGCAGCGTTGAAGTGGGGCAGGGGAGTCAGCCCCAGCATTTT
CDR3: CSVEVGQGSQPQHF

J: TRBJ1-4
V: TRBV5-1
D: NA
size: few
length: 14
DNA: TGCGCCAGCAGCTTGGGACAGCCTAATGAAAAACTGTTTTTT
CDR3: CASSLGQPNEKLFF

J: TRBJ1-2
V: TRBV28
D: TRBD1
size: NA
length: 15
DNA: TGTGCCAGCCTACCTGGGACAGTGACTAACTATGGCTACACCTTC
CDR3: CASLPGTVTNYGYTF

J: TRBJ2-5
V: TRBV29-1
D: NA
size: few
length: 13
DNA: TGCAGCGTTCTACTAGTATCCCAAGAGACCCAGTACTTC
CDR3: CSVLLVSQETQYF

J: TRBJ1-2
V: TRBV2
D: NA
size: few
length: 12
DNA: TGTGCCAGCAGTGTCCGAGGGTCCGGCTACACCTTC
CDR3: CASSVRGSGYTF

J: TRBJ2-3
V: TRBV5-4
D: NA
size: NA
length: 14
DNA: TGTGCCAGCAGCCAAGGAGTGGACCCCCCTACGCAGTATTTT
CDR3: CASSQGVDPPTQYF

J: TRBJ2-3
V: TRBV19
D: NA
size: NA
length: 13
DNA: TGTGCCAGTAATCCGGGGCCCACAGATACGCAGTATTTT
CDR3: CASNPGPTDTQYF

J: TRBJ2-7
V: TRBV7-2
D: NA
size: NA
length: 17
DNA: TGTGCCAGCAGCTTCTCGAAGCGGTACCTCAAGGACTACGAGCAGTACTTC
CDR3: CASSFSKRYLKDYEQYF

J: TRBJ1-6
V: TRBV5-8
D: NA
size: few
length: 17
DNA: TGTGCCAGCAGCCTACTCCCTGCGACAGAGTCCTCTTCACCCCTCCACTTT
CDR3: CASSLLPATESSSPLHF

J: TRBJ2-7
V: TRBV28
D: NA
size: few
length: 13
DNA: TGTGCCAGCAGCAGACCTAGCTCCTACGAGCAGTACTTC
CDR3: CASSRPSSYEQYF

J: TRBJ2-1
V: TRBV9
D: NA
size: few
length: 15
DNA: TGTGCCAGCAGCGTATCGATCACAGGGCACAATGAGCAGTTCTTC
CDR3: CASSVSITGHNEQFF

J: TRBJ2-7
V: TRBV18
D: TRBD1
size: few
length: 15
DNA: TGTGCCAGCTCACCCTCGACCCAGGGGGCCTACGAGCAGTACTTC
CDR3: CASSPSTQGAYEQYF

J: TRBJ2-7
V: TRBV6-5
D: NA
size: NA
length: 15
DNA: TGTGCCAGCAGCCGCGGGACCCAACGGCCCTACGAGCAGTACTTC
CDR3: CASSRGTQRPYEQYF

J: TRBJ2-3
V: TRBV5-1
D: TRBD2
size: many
length: 16
DNA: TGCGCCAGCAGCACGGGACTAGCGGGGGCCACAGATACGCAGTATTTT
CDR3: CASSTGLAGATDTQYF

J: TRBJ2-5
V: TRBV15
D: NA
size: many
length: 14
DNA: TGTGCCACCAGCAGAGAGGACCGGCGAGAGACCCAGTACTTC
CDR3: CATSREDRRETQYF

J: TRBJ2-1
V: TRBV5-1
D: TRBD1
size: NA
length: 15
DNA: TGCGCCAGCAGCCGAGGGACAGGGGCCTACAATGAGCAGTTCTTC
CDR3: CASSRGTGAYNEQFF

J: TRBJ2-3
V: TRBV30
D: NA
size: NA
length: 15
DNA: TGTGCCTGGAGTGTTGGTGGAGGTAGCACAGATACGCAGTATTTT
CDR3: CAWSVGGGSTDTQYF

J: TRBJ2-7
V: TRBV7-9
D: TRBD1
size: NA
length: 13
DNA: TGTGCCAGCAGCTTTGACAGGGGAGACGAGCAGTACTTC
CDR3: CASSFDRGDEQYF

J: TRBJ1-5
V: TRBV30
D: NA
size: once
length: 13
DNA: TGTGCCTGGAGTGTCCAGGGCAATCAGCCCCAGCATTTT
CDR3: CAWSVQGNQPQHF

J: TRBJ2-5
V: TRBV30
D: NA
size: NA
length: 17
DNA: TGTGCCTGGAGAGAGCCTCAACGGGAGTGGCAGCCAGAGACCCAGTACTTC
CDR3: CAWREPQREWQPETQYF

J: TRBJ2-2
V: TRBV30
D: NA
size: few
length: 14
DNA: TGTGCCTGGAGCGTGGAAGGAAACACCGGGGAGCTGTTTTTT
CDR3: CAWSVEGNTGELFF

J: TRBJ1-2
V: TRBV30
D: NA
size: few
length: 12
DNA: TGTGCCTGGAGTGTAAGCACTACCGGCTACACCTTC
CDR3: CAWSVSTTGYTF

J: TRBJ2-3
V: TRBV18
D: NA
size: NA
length: 15
DNA: TGTGCCAGCTCACCACCCGCCGTTAGCACAGATACGCAGTATTTT
CDR3: CASSPPAVSTDTQYF

J: TRBJ2-5
V: TRBV5-1
D: TRBD1
size: NA
length: 13
DNA: TGCGCCAGCAGCGTAGGACAGGAAAAGACCCAGTACTTC
CDR3: CASSVGQEKTQYF

J: TRBJ2-5
V: TRBV29-1
D: TRBD2
size: NA
length: 12
DNA: TGCAGCGTGGGACTAGCGGAAGAGACCCAGTACTTC
CDR3: CSVGLAEETQYF

J: TRBJ1-2
V: TRBV5-4
D: NA
size: NA
length: 14
DNA: TGTGCCAGCTCGAGGGAATATACTAGAGGTGGCTACACCTTC
CDR3: CASSREYTRGGYTF

J: TRBJ2-7
V: TRBV7-2
D: NA
size: NA
length: 13
DNA: TGTGCCAGCAGCTTAGAGACCTTCGGCGAGCAGTACTTC
CDR3: CASSLETFGEQYF

J: TRBJ1-5
V: TRBV5-5
D: TRBD1
size: NA
length: 14
DNA: TGTGCCAGCAGCTCCCTGACAGGGAACCAGCCCCAGCATTTT
CDR3: CASSSLTGNQPQHF

J: TRBJ2-1
V: TRBV30
D: TRBD1
size: NA
length: 14
DNA: TGTGCCTGGGCGGACAGGGGTTCCTACAATGAGCAGTTCTTC
CDR3: CAWADRGSYNEQFF

J: TRBJ1-6
V: TRBV7-2
D: TRBD1
size: few
length: 18
DNA: TGTGCCAGCAGCTTAGCTCTGGGACAGGGGGCCAATAATTCACCCCTCCACTTT
CDR3: CASSLALGQGANNSPLHF

J: TRBJ2-1
V: TRBV19
D: NA
size: few
length: 15
DNA: TGTGCCAGTAGAAACCTAGCGCACTCCTACAATGAGCAGTTCTTC
CDR3: CASRNLAHSYNEQFF

J: TRBJ2-3
V: TRBV27
D: NA
size: NA
length: 12
DNA: TGTGCCAGCAGTTCCCAGGGGGATACGCAGTATTTT
CDR3: CASSSQGDTQYF

J: TRBJ1-6
V: TRBV9
D: NA
size: few
length: 16
DNA: TGTGCCAGCAGCGTAGTAGAGAGCTCCTATAATTCACCCCTCCACTTT
CDR3: CASSVVESSYNSPLHF

J: TRBJ2-7
V: TRBV28
D: TRBD1
size: NA
length: 17
DNA: TGTGCCAGCAACAGGGGGTGGGACAGTCGGCCCACCTACGAGCAGTACTTC
CDR3: CASNRGWDSRPTYEQYF

J: TRBJ2-5
V: TRBV4-3
D: NA
size: NA
length: 15
DNA: TGCGCCAGCAGCCAAGATGGCCGGCTACAAGAGACCCAGTACTTC
CDR3: CASSQDGRLQETQYF

J: TRBJ2-3
V: TRBV15
D: TRBD1
size: NA
length: 16
DNA: TGTGCCACCAGCAGAACAGGGGCCCACCTCACAGATACGCAGTATTTT
CDR3: CATSRTGAHLTDTQYF

J: TRBJ1-1
V: TRBV7-2
D: NA
size: NA
length: 14
DNA: TGTGCCAGCAGCTCTGGACAGATGAACACTGAAGCTTTCTTT
CDR3: CASSSGQMNTEAFF

J: TRBJ2-7
V: TRBV9
D: TRBD1
size: NA
length: 15
DNA: TGTGCCAGCAGCGTAAGGGGGACAGGGGGCAACGAGCAGTACTTC
CDR3: CASSVRGTGGNEQYF